A selection of T cell receptor beta chains follows, all from one sample in a study of blood T cell repertoires in COVID-19. The protocol was immunoSEQ multiplex PCR, while the TCRdb copy is restricted to in-frame clones and leaves out a portion. Of about 52,000 clones listed, 82% are singletons. The specimen was peripheral blood. All receptors come from a man older than 75 with COVID-19, enrolled during active disease. CDR3s include the opening cysteine and the closing phenylalanine or tryptophan. The order of the fields is D gene, V gene, J gene, clone size, CDR3 DNA, CDR3 protein. A D gene is named only where the DNA matches it firmly. Clone size is stated in some rows and not others, as once, few, many or a class when expanded.

.	TRBV29-1	TRBJ2-1	.	TGCAGCGTTGAGGGGCTCAGGGGTTCGATGGGCAATGAGCAGTTCTTC	CSVEGLRGSMGNEQFF
TRBD1	TRBV6-5	TRBJ1-1	.	TGTGCCACGTACAGGGGGCGGAACACTGAAGCTTTCTTT	CATYRGRNTEAFF
.	TRBV5-1	TRBJ2-7	.	TGCGCCAGCAGCTTGCTTCAGGGGCAGATCTACGAGCAGTACTTC	CASSLLQGQIYEQYF
TRBD1	TRBV9	TRBJ1-6	.	TGTGCCAGCAGCCCTTGGACAGGCGGAGGAAGGCCCCTCCACTTT	CASSPWTGGGRPLHF
.	TRBV11-2	TRBJ1-2	.	TGTGCCAGCAGCTTAGGGGAGGGAGACTATGGCTACACCTTC	CASSLGEGDYGYTF
TRBD1	TRBV3-1/TRBV3-2	TRBJ2-7	.	TGTGCCAGCAGCCAATTAGACAGGGCGGTCCACGAGCAGTACTTC	CASSQLDRAVHEQYF
TRBD2	TRBV5-4	TRBJ2-5	.	TGTGCCAGCAGCTCGGGACTAGCGGGATCGGAGACCCAGTACTTC	CASSSGLAGSETQYF
.	TRBV14	TRBJ1-2	.	TGTGCCAGCAGCCAACGGGGGGGGGCGAACCCCTATGGCTACACCTTC	CASSQRGGANPYGYTF
.	TRBV18	TRBJ1-6	.	TGTGCCAGCTCACCCCGGGATAGGTTTAGGAATTCACCCCTCCACTTT	CASSPRDRFRNSPLHF
.	TRBV10-1	TRBJ2-7	once	TGCGCCAGCAGTGAGTCCTTTCCCTACGAGCAGTACTTC	CASSESFPYEQYF
.	TRBV6-5	TRBJ2-1	.	TGTGCCAGCAGCCGCAGGGGTGAGGATGAGCAGTTCTTC	CASSRRGEDEQFF
.	TRBV5-8	TRBJ1-1	.	TGTGCCAGCAGATACCATTCCCCCACACAGGGCCCCACTGAAGCTTTCTTT	CASRYHSPTQGPTEAFF
TRBD2	TRBV6-4	TRBJ2-1	.	TGTGCCAGCAGTGACACAGCTAGCGGGGCCCTTGGAGAGCAGTTCTTC	CASSDTASGALGEQFF
TRBD2	TRBV6-1	TRBJ2-1	few	TGTGCCAGCAGTGCCTCTACTAGCGGGAGTCCCAATGAGCAGTTCTTC	CASSASTSGSPNEQFF
TRBD2	TRBV6-2/TRBV6-3	TRBJ2-3	few	TGTGCCAGCAGCCGCCGCGGGGGGGCGAGCACAGATACGCAGTATTTT	CASSRRGGASTDTQYF
TRBD1	TRBV5-1	TRBJ2-5	.	TGCGCCAGCAGCTTGGCACAGGGGCCAGAGACCCAGTACTTC	CASSLAQGPETQYF
TRBD1	TRBV24-1	TRBJ2-3	.	TGTGCCACCAGTGATTCCCCGGGCAGGGGGCGCTCAGATACGCAGTATTTT	CATSDSPGRGRSDTQYF
TRBD1	TRBV5-4	TRBJ1-1	.	TGTGCCAGCAGCTTGGGGGCAGGGGGCTACACTGAAGCTTTCTTT	CASSLGAGGYTEAFF
TRBD1	TRBV14	TRBJ1-1	.	TGTGCCAGCAGCCGGACAGGGGGGGTCGGCTCTGAAGCTTTCTTT	CASSRTGGVGSEAFF
.	TRBV5-5	TRBJ1-6	few	TGTGCCAGCAGCTTGGAACCAGTGCGGAATTCACCCCTCCACTTT	CASSLEPVRNSPLHF
.	TRBV4-3	TRBJ2-2	.	TGCGCCAGCAGCCCGGGGGGCCAAACCGGGGAGCTGTTTTTT	CASSPGGQTGELFF
TRBD1	TRBV24-1	TRBJ2-3	.	TGTGCCACCAGTGATGTGAGGAAGGGGGCGATGAATACGCAGTATTTT	CATSDVRKGAMNTQYF
TRBD1	TRBV9	TRBJ2-7	.	TGTGCCAGCAGCCCTTCCGGACAGGAGCCCTACGAGCAGTACTTC	CASSPSGQEPYEQYF
TRBD1	TRBV7-9	TRBJ1-5	.	TGTGCCAGCGGGGACAGGGACCTCAATCAGCCCCAGCATTTT	CASGDRDLNQPQHF
TRBD1	TRBV3-1/TRBV3-2	TRBJ1-1	.	TGTGCCAGCAGTCCCGACAGGGTGGGAGCTTTCTTT	CASSPDRVGAFF
TRBD2	TRBV10-1	TRBJ2-1	.	TGCGCCAGCAGTGAGTCGACGGGACTAGCGGGGTACAATGAGCAGTTCTTC	CASSESTGLAGYNEQFF
TRBD1	TRBV11-2	TRBJ1-2	once	TGTGCCAGCATCGAGACGGGACAGGGTAGCTATGGCTACACCTTC	CASIETGQGSYGYTF
.	TRBV2	TRBJ2-7	.	TGTGCCGGTTCTGTCAGGGGGGCCGAGCAGTACTTC	CAGSVRGAEQYF
TRBD1	TRBV5-1	TRBJ1-2	.	TGCGCCAGCAGCGTAGGGACAGGGTACTATGGCTACACCTTC	CASSVGTGYYGYTF
TRBD1	TRBV18	TRBJ1-6	.	TGTGCCAGCTCGCAATTTGGGACAGATAATTCACCCCTCCACTTT	CASSQFGTDNSPLHF
.	TRBV9	TRBJ2-1	.	TGTGCCAGCGCCGGCGGGGGCGGCAATGAGCAGTTCTTC	CASAGGGGNEQFF
TRBD1	TRBV30	TRBJ1-2	.	TGTGCCTGGAGCCCCACCGGGACAGGGTATGGCTACACCTTC	CAWSPTGTGYGYTF
.	TRBV6-5	TRBJ1-1	.	TGTGCCAGCAGCCCCACCGACAGGGAAGCTTTCTTT	CASSPTDREAFF
.	TRBV28	TRBJ1-2	.	TGTGCCAGCAGTTCCGGGTTCTATGGCTACACCTTC	CASSSGFYGYTF
.	TRBV3-1/TRBV3-2	TRBJ1-5	.	TGTGCCAGCAGCCAAGATGCTGGCCCCAATCAGCCCCAGCATTTT	CASSQDAGPNQPQHF
.	TRBV7-2	TRBJ2-7	.	TGTGCCAGCAGCTTGGGCCCAGGGGACCGCTACGAGCAGTACTTC	CASSLGPGDRYEQYF
.	TRBV4-3	TRBJ1-3	.	TGCGCCAGCAGCCAATTACAGTTACTCTCTGGAAACACCATATATTTT	CASSQLQLLSGNTIYF
TRBD1	TRBV5-6	TRBJ2-5	.	TGTGCCAGCAGCCTGGGACAGACCTACCCGACCCAGTACTTC	CASSLGQTYPTQYF
.	TRBV5-4	TRBJ1-3	.	TGTGCCAGCAGCTTGGGCGGGACGCAGGCTGGAAACACCATATATTTT	CASSLGGTQAGNTIYF
.	TRBV5-1	TRBJ1-1	.	TGCGCCAGCAGCCCTTACGCGACTCCAAGCACTGAAGCTTTCTTT	CASSPYATPSTEAFF
.	TRBV7-9	TRBJ2-3	once	TGTGCCAGCAGCTTATCCCTACAGAGTACAGATACGCAGTATTTT	CASSLSLQSTDTQYF
.	TRBV4-3	TRBJ1-1	.	TGCGCCAGCAGCCTCGACAGGAACACTGAAGCTTTCTTT	CASSLDRNTEAFF
.	TRBV7-2	TRBJ1-2	.	TGTGCCAGCAGCCCAGGGGAGTGGGGTAATGGCTACACCTTC	CASSPGEWGNGYTF
TRBD1	TRBV7-9	TRBJ1-1	.	TGTGCCAGCAGCTTAGGACAGGGGGCGCAAATGGCCGACACTGAAGCTTTCTTT	CASSLGQGAQMADTEAFF
.	TRBV2	TRBJ1-5	.	TGTGCCAGCAGTACCGACAAATTTAGCAATCAGCCCCAGCATTTT	CASSTDKFSNQPQHF
TRBD1	TRBV6-5	TRBJ2-5	.	TGTGCCAGCAGCTCCCGGGACAGGGGGCCAGAGACCCAGTACTTC	CASSSRDRGPETQYF
TRBD1	TRBV30	TRBJ1-5	.	TGTGCCTGGACTGGGGGACAGATGAAAATAAATCAGCCCCAGCATTTT	CAWTGGQMKINQPQHF
TRBD1	TRBV19	TRBJ1-1	few	TGTGCCAGTTTCCGGGGACAGGGGGGTTATGATGAAGCTTTCTTT	CASFRGQGGYDEAFF
.	TRBV27	TRBJ1-1	few	TGTGCCAGCAGTCCAGACCAGGGGGAAGCTTTCTTT	CASSPDQGEAFF
TRBD1	TRBV5-1	TRBJ1-3	.	TGCGCCAGCAGCTGGACAGGTAGTTCTGGAAACACCATATATTTT	CASSWTGSSGNTIYF
.	TRBV19	TRBJ2-1	few	TGTGCCAGTAGTATAGGAGGGACACCCGAGCAGTTCTTC	CASSIGGTPEQFF
.	TRBV18	TRBJ2-1	.	TGTGCCAGCTCATCGGACGGGATGGGTGAGCAGTTCTTC	CASSSDGMGEQFF
TRBD2	TRBV19	TRBJ2-1	few	TGTGCCAGTAGTATAGGACTAGCGGGGGGATACGACAATGAGCAGTTCTTC	CASSIGLAGGYDNEQFF
.	TRBV7-8	TRBJ1-2	few	TGTGCCAGCAGCTTAGGAGCGACGATCTATGGCTACACCTTC	CASSLGATIYGYTF
.	TRBV29-1	TRBJ1-3	.	TGCAGCGTTGAAGTCGAGGGAAACACCATATATTTT	CSVEVEGNTIYF